A single sample is the source of the 10 T cell receptor beta chains below, sequenced in a study of OX40 agonist ivuxolimab in advanced cancers. Produced via immunoSEQ multiplex PCR; TCRdb's table is partial and in-frame only. There are about 69,000 clones in the sample; about 85% occur only once, and roughly 2.7% lies in the top ten. This specimen consisted of CD4+ or CD8+ T cells sorted from blood, obtained in a trial of the OX40 agonist ivuxolimab. Source of these receptors: an adult with an advanced solid tumor such as melanoma, head and neck, liver or kidney cancer.

V gene TRBV21-1 combines with J gene TRBJ1-3. TRBV21-1 is tagged as a pseudogene. The CDR3 spans 14 residues. The CDR3 DNA reads as TGTGCCAGCAGCAAAGCAGGTCCTGGAAACACCATATATTTT. This translates into CASSKAGPGNTIYF.

The rearrangement links TRBV7-3 to TRBJ2-1, with D possibly being TRBD2 (5 bases). CDR1 and CDR2 (germline): SGHTA, FQGTGA. The ends were cut back, 6 bases at V and 2 bases at J, with 8 bases in the middle. The CDR3 runs 13 residues. The CDR3 nucleotides are TGTGCCAGCAGACCCGGGACCTACAATGAGCAGTTCTTC. This translates into CASRPGTYNEQFF. Based on the CDR3 plus reference TRBV7-3 and TRBJ2-1, the full variable domain is GAGVSQTPSNKVTEKGKYVELRCDPISGHTALYWYRQSLGQGPEFLIYFQGTGAADDSGLPNDRFFAVRPEGSVSTLKIQRTERGDSAVYLCASRPGTYNEQFFGPGTRLTVL.

The rearrangement uses TRBV18 and TRBJ2-2; TRBD1 matches 9 bases. V lost 0 bases, J lost 0 bases, and 2 bases stayed unmatched. CDR3 length: 17 amino acids. Germline V gene lookup returns CDR1 KGHSH and CDR2 LQKENI. CDR3 loop: CASSPPTGGSNTGELFF. The CDR3 DNA reads as TGTGCCAGCTCACCACCGACAGGGGGTTCGAACACCGGGGAGCTGTTTTTT.

This chain uses TRBV6-5 with TRBJ1-2; the match to TRBD1 covers 10 bases. The CDR3 is made up of 15 amino acids. Per the germline V gene, CDR1 is MNHEY and CDR2 is SVGAGI. V gave up 1 base and J gave up 8 bases; unmatched junction bases: 7. The CDR3 loop is CASSYLGQGIGGYTF. As DNA, the CDR3 is TGTGCCAGCAGTTACTTGGGACAGGGGATTGGCGGCTACACCTTC.

V is TRBV19 and J is TRBJ2-7, with 8 bases that match TRBD1. The CDR3 totals 14 residues. CDR1 LNHDA and CDR2 SQIVND come from the germline V gene (reference sequence). J gave up 2 bases and V 5 bases, and 5 bases lay outside the gene matches. The CDR3 region has the DNA TGTGCCAGTAGTGCCGGACAGGGAACCTACGAGCAGTACTTC. It is translated as CASSAGQGTYEQYF.

This chain joins TRBV7-9 and TRBJ2-2; D is ambiguous. The CDR3 runs 16 residues. V lost 8 bases, J lost 3 bases, and 19 bases lay in between. Looked up from germline, CDR1 is SEHNR and CDR2 is FQNEAQ (reference sequence). The CDR3 is CASPKVGPMDTGELFF. The DNA for the CDR3 is TGTGCCAGCCCGAAGGTAGGGCCCATGGACACCGGGGAGCTGTTTTTT.

This clone was picked up one time. The V call is TRBV4-1, the J call TRBJ2-7; 8 positions match TRBD1. Germline V gene lookup returns CDR1 MGHRA and CDR2 YSYEKL. The CDR3 has 15 residues. Unmatched junction bases numbered 6, after V lost 4 bases and J lost 1 base. The CDR3 DNA is TGCGCCAGCAGCCTACCGGGACAGGCATCCTACGAGCAGTACTTC. The encoded protein is CASSLPGQASYEQYF.

This chain joins TRBV4-2 and TRBJ1-4; tentative D call: TRBD1 (5 bases). Germline loops: CDR1 LGHNA, CDR2 YNFKEQ. CDR3 length: 16 amino acids. With 1 base removed from V and 4 bases from J, the gap between germline ends came to 13 bases. CDR3 residues: CASSQAGTELNEKLFF. DNA of the CDR3: TGTGCCAGCAGCCAAGCGGGGACCGAACTTAATGAAAAACTGTTTTTT.

The V call is TRBV28, the J call TRBJ1-6, with D possibly TRBD1 on 6 matching bases. Germline assignment: CDR1 MDHEN and CDR2 SYDVKM. V shed 5 bases and J shed 8 bases, with 13 bases lying between them. This CDR3 region has 14 residues. As DNA, the CDR3 is TGTGCCAGCAGTGTGGACAGCTACTATTCACCCCTCCACTTT. It codes for CASSVDSYYSPLHF.

This chain links TRBV12-5 with TRBJ1-5, with unresolved D. Between the trimmed V and J ends, which lost 0 bases and 10 bases, there was a span of 10 bases. The germline CDR1 and CDR2 sequences are LGHNT and FRNRAP. The CDR3 contains 13 residues. The CDR3 coding sequence is TGTGCTAGTGGTTTGGTACTAGACGGACCCCAGCATTTT. Amino acid sequence: CASGLVLDGPQHF.